The TCR beta chain described here comes from a study of post-analysis software for immune sequencing data. Study overall: Secondary progressive, relapsing-remitting and progressive-relapsing multiple sclerosis were among the included disease courses. Broader study findings: Multiple sclerosis patients showed significantly lower normalized Chao1 diversity than controls did. Controls showed lower frequencies than patients for roughly 5 TRBV segments, and TRBV5-6, TRBV5-1 and TRBV20-1 were among these.

Unique molecular identifiers had been added to the TCR beta cDNA libraries. One entry per CDR3 protein results from TCRdb running MiXCR on the PCR reads. The sample lists over 700,000 distinct CDR3 sequences; 30% were seen once. This clonotype was counted only a few times. Antigen unknown. The CDR3 extends over 14 amino acids. V shed 6 bases and J shed 1 base, with 12 bases lying between them. The sample was blood. This sequence originates from a girl aged 10 to 17 with multiple sclerosis. The J gene is TRBJ1-1, the V gene TRBV12-3 or TRBV12-4; no firm D call. The CDR3 DNA is TGTGCCAGCAGACCCGGACGGTGGAACACTGAAGCTTTCTTT. Translating it yields CASRPGRWNTEAFF.